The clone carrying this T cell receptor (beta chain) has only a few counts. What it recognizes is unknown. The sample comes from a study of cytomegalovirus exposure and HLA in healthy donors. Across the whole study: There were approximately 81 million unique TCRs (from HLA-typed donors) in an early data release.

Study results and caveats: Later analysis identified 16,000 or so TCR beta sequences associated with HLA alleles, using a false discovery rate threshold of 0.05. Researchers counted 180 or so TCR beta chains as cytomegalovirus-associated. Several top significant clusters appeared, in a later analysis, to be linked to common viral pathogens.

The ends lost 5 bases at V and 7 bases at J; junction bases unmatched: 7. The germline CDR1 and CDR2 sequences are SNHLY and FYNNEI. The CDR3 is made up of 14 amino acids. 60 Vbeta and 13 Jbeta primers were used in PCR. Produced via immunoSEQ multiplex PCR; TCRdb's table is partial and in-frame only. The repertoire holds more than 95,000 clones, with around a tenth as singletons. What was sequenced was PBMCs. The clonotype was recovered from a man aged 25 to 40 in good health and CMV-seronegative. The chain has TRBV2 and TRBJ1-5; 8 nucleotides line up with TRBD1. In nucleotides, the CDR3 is TGTGCCAGCAGTCCAACAGGGGGAAACCAGCCCCAGCATTTT. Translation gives CASSPTGGNQPQHF.